Below, 26 T cell receptor beta chains from the same sample are listed, as sequenced in a study of spatial heterogeneity in lung cancer. Each CDR3 protein is one row after TCRdb ran MiXCR on the 5' RACE reads. The sample records about 40,000 distinct CDR3 sequences, roughly 5% being singletons. As to time point: sample taken at primary tumor resection. Without sorting, whole RNA was sequenced from tumor, nontumor lung or frozen PBMC. The material sequenced was PBMCs, taken at surgery. These TCRs come from a female donor with early-stage non-small cell lung cancer.

The table lists this clonotype with many counts. The chain employs TRBV7-2 and TRBJ1-2; 7 nucleotides match TRBD1. In germline, CDR1 is SGHTA, CDR2 FQGNSA. V shed 1 base, J shed 7 bases, and the junction held 9 bases outside the gene matches. The CDR3 has 15 amino acids. CDR3: CASSLGTGSGGGYTF. CDR3 DNA sequence: TGTGCCAGCAGCTTAGGGACAGGCTCCGGAGGTGGCTACACCTTC.

This clonotype was picked up many times. The chain combines TRBV7-2 with TRBJ1-3; D possibly corresponds to TRBD1 (5 bases). Trimming removed 3 bases at V and 0 bases at J, with 9 bases between. Germline values: CDR1 SGHTA, CDR2 FQGNSA. This CDR3 spans 15 amino acids. CDR3: CASSLWQGSGNTIYF. Written as DNA, the CDR3 is TGTGCCAGCAGCTTGTGGCAGGGCTCTGGAAACACCATATATTTT.

This clonotype appeared a few times. The chain uses TRBV6-6 and TRBJ1-5; maybe TRBD1 (5 bases). V was trimmed by 5 bases and J by 3 bases, leaving 14 bases between them. The germline gives CDR1 MNHNY, CDR2 SVGAGI (reference sequence). The CDR3 consists of 15 residues. The CDR3 reads CASSQKTEPNQPQHF. CDR3 DNA: TGTGCCAGCAGTCAAAAGACAGAACCCAATCAGCCCCAGCATTTT.

This clonotype was recorded at least ten times. The CDR3 region has the DNA TGTGCCAGCAGCTTGGGCCTCGGACTCGACTACAATGAGCAGTTCTTC. The encoded protein is CASSLGLGLDYNEQFF. The chain employs TRBV5-6 and TRBJ2-1; a possible D gene is TRBD2 (5 bases). Between the trimmed V and J ends, which lost 0 bases and 3 bases, there was a span of 13 bases. CDR3 length: 16 residues. The germline CDR1 and CDR2 sequences are SGHDT and YYEEEE.

This clonotype was observed at least ten times. The chain recombines TRBV7-9 with TRBJ1-6; D might be TRBD1 (5 bases). The CDR3 consists of 14 residues. CDR1 and CDR2 from the germline V gene are SEHNR and FQNEAQ (reference sequence). CDR3 nucleotide sequence: TGTGCGACCGAAAGTCGAGGGGATAATTCACCCCTCCACTTT. It is translated as CATESRGDNSPLHF.

The genes are TRBV12-3 or TRBV12-4 and TRBJ2-1; D might be TRBD2 (5 bases). There are 12 residues in the CDR3. Trimming took off 3 bases at V and 9 bases at J, with 9 bases between the two ends. The CDR3 DNA is TGTGCCAGCAGTTTCGTCGAGGGTGAGCAGTTCTTC. It specifies CASSFVEGEQFF.

The sample holds many counts of this clonotype. This chain uses TRBV6-5 with TRBJ1-2; D is unresolved. The CDR3 has 11 amino acids. The germline V gene encodes CDR1 MNHEY and CDR2 SVGAGI. V was cut by 4 bases and J by 8 bases, with 8 bases left in between. The CDR3 reads CASSFAGGYTF. CDR3 bases: TGTGCCAGCAGTTTCGCAGGAGGCTACACCTTC.

Ten or more counts support this clonotype. The CDR3, as DNA: TGTGCCAGCAGCTTAGCGGGGAGCCAAGAGCAGTACTTC. This sequence encodes CASSLAGSQEQYF. The rearrangement joins TRBV7-9 to TRBJ2-7; tentative D call: TRBD2 (5 bases). This CDR3 contains 13 residues. Germline-derived CDR1 and CDR2 are SEHNR and FQNEAQ (reference sequence). The V end was cut by 0 bases, the J end by 7 bases, with 10 bases between.

The chain is built from TRBV6-5 and TRBJ1-2, with D maybe TRBD1 (6 bases). V was cut by 2 bases and J by 6 bases, with 10 bases left in between. Germline CDR1 and CDR2: MNHEY and SVGAGI. This CDR3 is built from 13 residues. The CDR3 is CASSYKRDNGYTF. In nucleotides, the CDR3 is TGTGCCAGCAGTTACAAAAGGGACAATGGCTACACCTTC.

This clonotype was detected ten times or more. The J gene is TRBJ2-3, the V gene TRBV5-1; D unresolved. The germline V gene has CDR1 SGHRS and CDR2 YFSETQ. The CDR3 covers 14 residues. The germline V and J ends were trimmed by 0 bases and 2 bases, with 7 bases remaining between them. CDR3 DNA: TGCGCCAGCAGCTTGGGTGGCTTCACAGATACGCAGTATTTT. Its protein is CASSLGGFTDTQYF.

The table lists this clonotype with many counts. The genes are TRBV27 and TRBJ1-2, with a tentative D call TRBD1 (6 bases). V lost 6 bases and J 2 bases, leaving 10 bases between the germline ends. Germline loops: CDR1 MNHEY, CDR2 SMNVEV (reference sequence). The length of the CDR3 is 13 residues. The CDR3 here is CASREGGNYGYTF. DNA for the CDR3: TGTGCCAGCAGAGAAGGGGGGAACTATGGCTACACCTTC.

This clonotype came up many times. The chain combines TRBV2 with TRBJ1-2, with 7 bases lining up with TRBD1. The V gene end was trimmed by 3 bases and the J gene end by 4 bases; junction bases not matched to a gene: 8. Germline V gene lookup returns CDR1 SNHLY and CDR2 FYNNEI. The CDR3 loop spans 15 amino acids. The CDR3 loop is CASSEEQGLGYGYTF. In DNA form, the CDR3 reads TGTGCCAGCAGTGAGGAACAGGGGCTAGGCTATGGCTACACCTTC.

Points on this clonotype: Lacking the conserved final phenylalanine or tryptophan, this CDR3 likely reflects a read error. No DNA is shown, since the ends of the CDR3 on it are uncertain; the CDR3 is the one TCRdb lists. The chain links TRBV3-2 to TRBJ2-5; the table assigns TRBD1, which was not confirmed against the DNA. TRBV3-2 corresponds to a pseudogene. The CDR3 adds up to 14 amino acids, both ends counted. This CDR3 is CASSPSRGQETQYL.

This clonotype showed up just a few times. The gene calls are TRBV6-1 and TRBJ2-7; 7 bases agree with TRBD1. The germline CDR1 and CDR2 sequences are MNHNS and SASEGT. The CDR3 extends over 14 amino acids. With V trimmed by 9 bases and J by 2 bases, 10 bases remained unmatched. CDR3 sequence reads: CASVPGQKTYEQYF. The CDR3 DNA reads as TGTGCCAGTGTTCCGGGACAGAAGACCTACGAGCAGTACTTC.

This clonotype was seen at least ten times. The chain links TRBV5-4 to TRBJ2-7, with 7 positions matching TRBD1. The CDR3 runs 14 residues. Trimming took 5 bases from V and 0 from J; bases not matched to a gene: 5. Germline V gives CDR1 SGHNT, CDR2 YYREEE (reference sequence). The CDR3 DNA is TGTGCCAGCAGAACTGACAGGGACTCCTACGAGCAGTACTTC. It codes for CASRTDRDSYEQYF.

This clonotype was detected many times. The J gene is TRBJ2-2, the V gene TRBV5-1; TRBD2 is a possible D gene (5 bases). This CDR3 spans 16 amino acids. Between the trimmed V and J ends, which lost 4 bases and 5 bases, there was a span of 18 bases. In germline, CDR1 is SGHRS, CDR2 YFSETQ. The CDR3 protein is CASSPDGLRFTGELFF. In DNA, the CDR3 is TGCGCCAGCAGCCCCGACGGACTCCGGTTTACCGGGGAGCTGTTTTTT.

This clonotype was detected many times. The chain couples TRBV9 to TRBJ1-1; D unresolved. Looked up from germline, CDR1 is SGDLS and CDR2 is YYNGEE. The CDR3 runs 14 residues. Deletions cut 3 bases from V and 0 bases from J, with 9 bases between. The CDR3, as DNA: TGTGCCAGCAGCGCCCGCCAGATGAACACTGAAGCTTTCTTT. Translating gives CASSARQMNTEAFF.

This clonotype was found many times. The V and J genes are TRBV3-1 and TRBJ2-7, with D unclear. CDR3 length: 15 residues. V lost 1 base and J 0 bases, leaving 10 bases between the germline ends. Germline-derived CDR1 and CDR2 are LGHDT and YNNKEL (reference sequence). CDR3 DNA sequence: TGTGCCAGCAGCCAAGGAGCAGACGTCTCCTACGAGCAGTACTTC. It is translated as CASSQGADVSYEQYF.

The rearrangement links TRBV19 to TRBJ2-7; 7 nucleotides match TRBD1. Germline V gives CDR1 LNHDA, CDR2 SQIVND (reference sequence). This CDR3 region has 13 residues. V dropped 7 bases and J dropped 6; count of bases not matched to a gene: 9. The CDR3 nucleotides read TGTGCCAGTAAGGGGGCTGTGCCGGGCGAGCAGTACTTC. Translated, it gives CASKGAVPGEQYF. Full variable domain (missing parts from reference TRBV19 and TRBJ2-7): DGGITQSPKYLFRKEGQNVTLSCEQNLNHDAMYWYRQDPGQGLRLIYYSQIVNDFQKGDIAEGYSVSREKKESFPLTVTSAQKNPTAFYLCASKGAVPGEQYFGPGTRLTVT.

At least ten counts were recorded for this clonotype. The chain is built from TRBV29-1 and TRBJ2-3; D is undetermined. V lost 2 bases and J 4 bases, leaving 10 bases between the germline ends. Germline V gives CDR1 SQVTM, CDR2 ANQGSEA. This CDR3 has 13 amino acids. The DNA of the CDR3 is TGCAGCGTTGAACCACGGATTTCAGATACGCAGTATTTT. It yields the protein CSVEPRISDTQYF.

At least ten counts were recorded for this clonotype. The chain joins TRBV25-1 to TRBJ1-3, with 8 bases aligning to TRBD1. This CDR3 is built from 15 residues. The J segment lost 3 bases and the V segment lost 4 bases, leaving 5 bases of the junction unmatched. Germline V gene sequence: CDR1 MGHDK, CDR2 SYGVNS. The CDR3 sequence: CASSGWGTGGNTIYF. The CDR3 nucleotides are TGTGCCAGCAGTGGTTGGGGGACAGGTGGAAACACCATATATTTT.

This clonotype appeared many times. The rearrangement links TRBV29-1 to TRBJ1-2; 8 nucleotides match TRBD1. Germline loops: CDR1 SQVTM, CDR2 ANQGSEA. The J segment lost 5 bases and the V segment lost 6 bases, leaving 5 bases of the junction unmatched. This CDR3 has 12 amino acids. This chain's CDR3 is CSVEDREYGYTF. The CDR3 nucleotides read TGCAGCGTCGAGGACAGGGAGTATGGCTACACCTTC.

J is TRBJ1-5 and V is TRBV4-2; D not certain. The ends were cut back, 0 bases at V and 6 bases at J, with 12 bases in the middle. The CDR3 has 15 residues. Germline-derived CDR1 and CDR2 are LGHNA and YNFKEQ. Written as DNA, the CDR3 is TGTGCCAGCAGCCAAGATGGGCAGGTCGGTCAGCCCCAGCATTTT. It codes for CASSQDGQVGQPQHF.

This clonotype was detected many times. V and J are TRBV9 and TRBJ2-5; 7 bases fit TRBD2. The germline CDR1 and CDR2 sequences are SGDLS and YYNGEE. This CDR3 region has 14 residues. The J segment lost 7 bases and the V segment lost 4 bases, leaving 10 bases of the junction unmatched. CDR3 protein: CASSPTGPGGTQYF. The CDR3 DNA is TGTGCCAGCAGCCCGACGGGGCCGGGGGGGACCCAGTACTTC.

This clonotype occurred many times. The chain recombines TRBV6-2 or TRBV6-3 with TRBJ1-1; perhaps TRBD1 as D (6 bases). V lost 7 bases, J lost 1 base, and 13 bases lay in between. This CDR3 region has 14 residues. The germline gives CDR1 MNHEY, CDR2 SVGEGT. The CDR3: CASKGRDKNTEAFF. In DNA form, the CDR3 reads TGTGCCAGCAAAGGACGGGACAAGAACACTGAAGCTTTCTTT.

This clonotype was detected ten times or more. The rearrangement uses TRBV7-3 and TRBJ2-7; D is ambiguous. This CDR3 has 13 residues. V was pared by 2 bases and J by 7 bases, with 12 bases between. Germline V gene data show CDR1 as SGHTA and CDR2 as FQGTGA. As DNA, the CDR3 is TGTGCCAGCAGCTTAGGCATTTTGGAGGAGCAGTACTTC. Encoded protein: CASSLGILEEQYF.